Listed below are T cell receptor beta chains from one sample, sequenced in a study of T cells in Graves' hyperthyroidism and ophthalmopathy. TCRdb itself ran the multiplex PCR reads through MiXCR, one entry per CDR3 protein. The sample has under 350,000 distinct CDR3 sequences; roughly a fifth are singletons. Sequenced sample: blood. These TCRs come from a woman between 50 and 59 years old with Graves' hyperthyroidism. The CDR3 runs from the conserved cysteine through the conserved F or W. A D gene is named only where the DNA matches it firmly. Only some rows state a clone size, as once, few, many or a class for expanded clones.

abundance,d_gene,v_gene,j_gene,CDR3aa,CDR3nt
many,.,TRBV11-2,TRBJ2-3,CASSLDRWKDTQYF,TGTGCCAGCAGCTTAGATCGGTGGAAGGATACGCAGTATTTT
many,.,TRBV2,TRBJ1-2,CASSDRGGNYGYTF,TGTGCCAGCAGTGACAGGGGTGGCAACTATGGCTACACCTTC
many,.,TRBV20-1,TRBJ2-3,CSARGPPNVRPFDTQYF,TGCAGTGCTAGAGGGCCCCCTAATGTCAGGCCTTTTGATACGCAGTATTTT
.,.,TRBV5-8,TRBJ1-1,CASSLGTPVLEAFF,TGTGCCAGCAGCTTAGGGACACCGGTCCTTGAAGCTTTCTTT
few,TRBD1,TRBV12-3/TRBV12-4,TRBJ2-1,CATRDKGYRGNEQFF,TGTGCCACCCGGGACAAGGGGTACAGGGGGAATGAGCAGTTCTTC
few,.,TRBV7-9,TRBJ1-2,CASSLVLGSNYGYTF,TGTGCCAGCAGCTTAGTGCTGGGATCTAACTATGGCTACACCTTC
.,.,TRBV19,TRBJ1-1,CASSIVRAGTEAFF,TGTGCCAGTAGTATAGTAAGGGCGGGCACTGAAGCTTTCTTT
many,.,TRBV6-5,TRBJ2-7,CASSYTASYEQYF,TGTGCCAGCAGTTACACAGCCTCCTACGAGCAGTACTTC
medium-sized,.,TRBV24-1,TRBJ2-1,CATSAQTNEQFF,TGTGCCACCAGTGCCCAGACCAATGAGCAGTTCTTC
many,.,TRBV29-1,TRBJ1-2,CSVDRHRSNYGYTF,TGCAGCGTTGATAGGCATCGGTCGAACTATGGCTACACCTTC
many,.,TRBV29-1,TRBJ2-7,CSVQQGYEQYF,TGCAGCGTTCAACAGGGCTACGAGCAGTACTTC
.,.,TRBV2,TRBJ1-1,CASSYHGDGTEAFF,TGTGCCAGCAGCTACCACGGGGACGGGACTGAAGCTTTCTTT
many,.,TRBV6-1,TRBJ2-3,CASRPWGLSEDTQYF,TGTGCCAGCAGGCCTTGGGGACTCTCGGAAGATACGCAGTATTTT
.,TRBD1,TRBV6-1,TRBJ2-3,CASSLTGERIDTQYF,TGTGCCAGCAGTCTGACAGGGGAGAGAATAGATACGCAGTATTTT
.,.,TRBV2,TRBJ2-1,CASSLGGYLSGSYNEQFF,TGTGCCAGCAGCTTAGGGGGGTACCTTAGCGGCTCCTACAATGAGCAGTTCTTC
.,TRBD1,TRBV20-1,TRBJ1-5,CSASERTGGAGQPQHF,TGCAGTGCTAGTGAACGGACAGGGGGCGCGGGGCAGCCCCAGCATTTT
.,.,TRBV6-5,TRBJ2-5,CASSYSRGQKTQYF,TGTGCCAGCAGTTACTCCAGGGGTCAGAAGACCCAGTACTTC
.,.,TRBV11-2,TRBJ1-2,CASRLAGLNYGYTF,TGTGCCAGCAGACTAGCGGGGCTTAACTATGGCTACACCTTC
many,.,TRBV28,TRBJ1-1,CASTSGGRTEAFF,TGTGCCAGCACCTCGGGAGGACGGACTGAAGCTTTCTTT
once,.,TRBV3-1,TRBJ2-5,CASSQDPPGGGSETQYF,TGTGCCAGCAGCCAAGACCCTCCTGGGGGCGGATCAGAGACCCAGTACTTC
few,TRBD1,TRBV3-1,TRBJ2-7,CASSRAGTGLYEQYF,TGTGCCAGCAGCCGGGCCGGGACAGGCTTGTACGAGCAGTACTTC
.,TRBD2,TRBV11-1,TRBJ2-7,CASSATSAYEQYF,TGTGCCAGCAGCGCCACTAGCGCCTACGAGCAGTACTTC
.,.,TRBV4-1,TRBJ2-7,CASSQEDTLQSYEQYF,TGCGCCAGCAGCCAGGAGGACACACTACAATCCTACGAGCAGTACTTC
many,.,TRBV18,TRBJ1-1,CASSPRDMNTEAFF,TGTGCCAGCTCACCTAGGGATATGAACACTGAAGCTTTCTTT
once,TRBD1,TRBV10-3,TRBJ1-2,CAISDWWDREDGYTF,TGTGCCATCAGTGATTGGTGGGACAGGGAAGATGGCTACACCTTC
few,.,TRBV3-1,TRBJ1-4,CASSQGSTNEKLFF,TGTGCCAGCAGCCAAGGTTCAACTAATGAAAAACTGTTTTTT
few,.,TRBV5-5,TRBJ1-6,CASSLIAPNSPLHF,TGTGCCAGCAGCTTGATCGCACCGAATTCACCCCTCCACTTT
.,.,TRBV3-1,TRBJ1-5,CASSQDLAQPQHF,TGTGCCAGCAGCCAAGATTTGGCCCAGCCCCAGCATTTT
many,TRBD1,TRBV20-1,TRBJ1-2,CSAQGQGDYGYTF,TGCAGTGCTCAGGGACAGGGGGACTATGGCTACACCTTC
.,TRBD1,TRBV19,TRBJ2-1,CASSMGQGASNEQFF,TGTGCCAGTAGTATGGGACAGGGAGCAAGCAATGAGCAGTTCTTC
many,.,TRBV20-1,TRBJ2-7,CSAEFHEQYF,TGCAGTGCTGAGTTCCACGAGCAGTACTTC
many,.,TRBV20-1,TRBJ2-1,CSARYPNEQFF,TGCAGTGCTAGATACCCCAATGAGCAGTTCTTC
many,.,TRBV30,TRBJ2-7,CAWSVLTYEQYF,TGTGCCTGGAGTGTACTGACCTACGAGCAGTACTTC
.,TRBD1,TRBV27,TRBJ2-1,CASSLSGGATGEQFF,TGTGCCAGCAGTTTATCAGGGGGCGCAACAGGGGAGCAGTTCTTC
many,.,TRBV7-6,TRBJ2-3,CASSLVGGLSTDTQYF,TGTGCCAGCAGCTTAGTGGGGGGCTTGAGCACAGATACGCAGTATTTT
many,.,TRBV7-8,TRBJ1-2,CASSLWQSRNYGYTF,TGTGCCAGCAGCTTATGGCAGTCAAGGAACTATGGCTACACCTTC
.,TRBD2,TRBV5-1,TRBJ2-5,CASSPSGQEMETQYF,TGCGCCAGCAGCCCTAGCGGTCAAGAGATGGAGACCCAGTACTTC
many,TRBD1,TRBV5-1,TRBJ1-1,CASSPDRVNTEAFF,TGCGCCAGCAGCCCGGACAGGGTGAACACTGAAGCTTTCTTT
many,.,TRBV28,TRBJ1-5,CASSPEVRSNQPQHF,TGTGCCAGCAGTCCCGAAGTGAGGAGCAATCAGCCCCAGCATTTT